This T cell receptor beta chain was recovered during a study of T cell repertoires in cytomegalovirus infection (dated by TCRdb to about 2019). About the investigation overall: The HLA type of each donor mattered for the analysis, because public TCR beta signatures pointed to carriage of CMV infection along with the matching HLA type. Study-wide findings and limitations: The ex vivo response was dominated by HLA-C-restricted CMV-specific TCR beta clonotypes, which also provided the single most frequent clonotype in two of eight donors. In both this cohort and an independent cohort of more than 350 donors, the cumulative frequency of public TCR beta family members distinguished carriers of CMV infection plus the relevant HLA type.

The CDR3 has 16 amino acids, counting the end cysteine and phenylalanine. This entry keeps only the CDR3 DNA: 48 bases, framed from base 1. CDR1 and CDR2 (LGHNA, YNFKEQ) derive from the germline V gene. Relative to germline, V is missing 2 bases and J is missing 1 base, with 5 bases of the junction outside any gene match. As for this clonotype: The antigen it binds to is not known. The sample holds no much larger clone one base away, and base qualities are not on file.

Sequenced on an Illumina HiSeq 1500. TCRdb applied fastp at Q25 and MiXCR to the public reads, then kept only in-frame beta chains. When rows share a CDR3 protein, they turn into one entry using the most common DNA and genes. This sample has some 300,000 distinct CDR3 sequences in its table, and roughly 17% of those were observed once. The ten largest clones represent 9.5% to 15% of the sample. The material sequenced was PBMCs. The TCR comes from a human donor in good health (CMV status not recorded). Some clones in this sample may be carry-over from other donors' samples. Recombination joined TRBV4-2 with TRBJ1-1, with TRBD1 matching 9 junction bases. The CDR3 region has the sequence CASSQNPGQGNTEAFF. The nucleotide sequence reads as follows: TGTGCCAGCAGCCAAAACCCGGGACAGGGGAACACTGAAGCTTTCTTT.